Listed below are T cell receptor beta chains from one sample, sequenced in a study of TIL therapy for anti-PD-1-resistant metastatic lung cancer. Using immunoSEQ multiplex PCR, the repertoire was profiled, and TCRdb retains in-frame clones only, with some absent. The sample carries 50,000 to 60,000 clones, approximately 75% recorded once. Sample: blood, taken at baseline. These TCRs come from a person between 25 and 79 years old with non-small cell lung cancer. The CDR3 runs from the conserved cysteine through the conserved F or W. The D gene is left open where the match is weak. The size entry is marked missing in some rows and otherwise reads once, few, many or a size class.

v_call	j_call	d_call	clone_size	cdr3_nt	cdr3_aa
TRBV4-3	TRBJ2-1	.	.	TGCGCCAGCAGCCACCAGGTTGGGGGTTGGTCCTACAATGAGCAGTTCTTC	CASSHQVGGWSYNEQFF
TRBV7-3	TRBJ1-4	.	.	TGTGCCAGCAGTTTGACCGGGACTGGGAATGAAAAACTGTTTTTT	CASSLTGTGNEKLFF
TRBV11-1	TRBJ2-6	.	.	TGTGCCAGCAGCTCCCCCTTAAGTAAGGCCAACGTCCTGACTTTC	CASSSPLSKANVLTF
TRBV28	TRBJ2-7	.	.	TGTGCCAGCAGTTTATTACTAGCCTACGAGCAGTACTTC	CASSLLLAYEQYF
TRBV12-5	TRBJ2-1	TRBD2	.	TGTGCTAGCGGACCGGGACTAGCAGTAACAGGCAATGAGCAGTTCTTC	CASGPGLAVTGNEQFF
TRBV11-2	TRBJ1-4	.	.	TGTGCCAGCAGCTTAGGCTCGACAGCTTTTAATGAAAAACTGTTTTTT	CASSLGSTAFNEKLFF
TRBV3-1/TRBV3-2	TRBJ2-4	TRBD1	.	TGTGCCAGCAGCCCGGCCGGGACAGGGGGCCGTTTGGGGGCCAAAAACATTCAGTACTTC	CASSPAGTGGRLGAKNIQYF
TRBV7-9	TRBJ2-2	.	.	TGTGCCAGCAGCTTAGCACGGGGCGGCACCGGGGAGCTGTTTTTT	CASSLARGGTGELFF
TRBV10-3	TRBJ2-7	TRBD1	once	TGTGCCATCAGTGACAGGGGTGGGACAGGGGGCTACGAGCAGTACTTC	CAISDRGGTGGYEQYF
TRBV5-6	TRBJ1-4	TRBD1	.	TGTGCCAGCAGCTTGGGGACAGGGATTAATGAAAAACTGTTTTTT	CASSLGTGINEKLFF
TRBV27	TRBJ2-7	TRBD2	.	TGTGCCAGCAGTTTAAAAGCGGGGCAGGGTTCCAACGAGCAGTACTTC	CASSLKAGQGSNEQYF
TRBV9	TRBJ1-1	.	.	TGTGCCAGCAGCGATAACACTGAAGCTTTCTTT	CASSDNTEAFF
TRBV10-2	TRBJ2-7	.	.	TGCGCCAGCAGTGCCGGAGGGAACGAGCAGTACTTC	CASSAGGNEQYF
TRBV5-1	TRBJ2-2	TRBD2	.	TGCGCCAGCAGCTTACTAGCGGTGAACACCGGGGAGCTGTTTTTT	CASSLLAVNTGELFF
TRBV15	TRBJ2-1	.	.	TGTGCCACCAGCAGAGCGGGACTCGCCTACAATGAGCAGTTCTTC	CATSRAGLAYNEQFF
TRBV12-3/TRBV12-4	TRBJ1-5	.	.	TGTGCCAGCAGTTTAGCGCTTAATCAGCCCCAGCATTTT	CASSLALNQPQHF
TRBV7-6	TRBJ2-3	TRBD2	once	TGTGCCAGCAGCTTAAATCTAGCGGGGGGGCCCACAGATACGCAGTATTTT	CASSLNLAGGPTDTQYF
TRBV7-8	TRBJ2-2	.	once	TGTGCCAGCAGCTTACTTGAGCTCGGCCTGAACACCGGGGAGCTGTTTTTT	CASSLLELGLNTGELFF
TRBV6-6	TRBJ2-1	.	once	TGTGCCAGCAGGCGGGACATATACTCCTACAATGAGCAGTTCTTC	CASRRDIYSYNEQFF
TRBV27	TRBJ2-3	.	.	TGTGCCAGCAGCCCCCTAGCGGACAGACTTTTGTATACGCAGTATTTT	CASSPLADRLLYTQYF
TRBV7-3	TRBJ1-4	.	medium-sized	TGTGCCAGCAGCTCGGCGGGAGCTAATGAAAAACTGTTTTTT	CASSSAGANEKLFF
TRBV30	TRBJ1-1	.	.	TGTGCCTGGGATCAGGGTACTGAAGCTTTCTTT	CAWDQGTEAFF
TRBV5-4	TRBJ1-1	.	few	TGTGCCAGCAGCCGGAGGGGGAACACTGAAGCTTTCTTT	CASSRRGNTEAFF
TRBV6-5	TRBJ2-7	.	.	TGTGCCAGCAGTTACACAGGGACTACAGAGCAGTACTTC	CASSYTGTTEQYF
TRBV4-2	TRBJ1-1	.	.	TGTGCCAGCAGCCATTGGTTGAACACTGAAGCTTTCTTT	CASSHWLNTEAFF
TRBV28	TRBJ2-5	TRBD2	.	TGTGCCAGCAGTTTACACGTAGGACTAGCGGGAGGTGGTGAGACCCAGTACTTC	CASSLHVGLAGGGETQYF
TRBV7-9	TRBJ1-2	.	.	TGTGCCAGCAGCTTATCTGGGGGCTTCGATGGCTACACCTTC	CASSLSGGFDGYTF
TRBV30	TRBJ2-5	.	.	TGTGCCTGGGCGATTGGAGGGAGAGAGACCCAGTACTTC	CAWAIGGRETQYF
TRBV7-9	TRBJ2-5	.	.	TGTGCCAGCAGCCCGGGACTTCGATGGGAGACCCAGTACTTC	CASSPGLRWETQYF
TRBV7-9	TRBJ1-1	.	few	TGTGCCAGCGCGAGGGACGTCTTGAACACTGAAGCTTTCTTT	CASARDVLNTEAFF
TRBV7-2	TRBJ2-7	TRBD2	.	TGTGCCAGCAGCCCGGGACTAGCGGGAGTAAAATACGAGCAGTACTTC	CASSPGLAGVKYEQYF
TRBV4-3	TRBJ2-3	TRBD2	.	TGCGCCAGCAGCCAAATGGGGGCGGGGGGTTTTGATACGCAGTATTTT	CASSQMGAGGFDTQYF
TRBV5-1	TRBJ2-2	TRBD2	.	TGCGCCAGCAGCTTAGTAGCGGGGCTCAACACCGGGGAGCTGTTTTTT	CASSLVAGLNTGELFF
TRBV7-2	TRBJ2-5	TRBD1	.	TGTGCCGGCTCGAGGGACAGGGAAGAGACCCAGTACTTC	CAGSRDREETQYF
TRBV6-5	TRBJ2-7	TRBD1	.	TGTGCCAGCAGTCAACAGGGGGTTCGTAACGAGCAGTACTTC	CASSQQGVRNEQYF
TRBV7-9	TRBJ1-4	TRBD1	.	TGTGCCAGCAGCTTGGGACAGGGGGCGACGAGGGTTTTT	CASSLGQGATRVF
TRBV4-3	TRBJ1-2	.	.	TGCGCCAGCAGCCCACAGGTTAACTATGGCTACACCTTC	CASSPQVNYGYTF
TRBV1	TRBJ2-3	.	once	TGCACCAGCAGCCATCTACAACCGGGACTAGCGAGATATCCGGGAAGCACAGATACGCAGTATTTT	CTSSHLQPGLARYPGSTDTQYF
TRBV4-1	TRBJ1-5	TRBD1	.	TGCGCCAGCAGCCAAGACGCGACAGGGGCCAATCAGCCCCAGCATTTT	CASSQDATGANQPQHF
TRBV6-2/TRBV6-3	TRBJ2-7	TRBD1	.	TGTGCCAGCAGTTACTTACCGGGACAGGGGCCCTACGAGCAGTACTTC	CASSYLPGQGPYEQYF